A single sample is the source of the 4 T cell receptor beta chains below, sequenced in a study of blood T cell repertoires in COVID-19. Here immunoSEQ multiplex PCR was the method, and the copy in TCRdb shows in-frame clones only, minus some. The top ten clones hold more than 8.5% of a sample with about 310,000 clones, 87% of them seen once. The specimen was PBMCs or T cells enriched from blood (not recorded which). The origin of the receptors is a young woman who had recovered from COVID-19.

This chain joins TRBV11-2 and TRBJ1-1; D is perhaps TRBD1 (6 bases). Trimming took 4 bases from V and 6 from J, leaving 15 bases between them. CDR1 and CDR2 from the germline V gene are SGHAT and FQNNGV. The CDR3 loop spans 14 amino acids. As DNA, the CDR3 is TGTGCCAGCAGCTCCCCGACAGGAAGGGCTGAAGCTTTCTTT. As protein: CASSSPTGRAEAFF.

The rearrangement joins TRBV20-1 to TRBJ2-1, with D perhaps TRBD2 (6 bases). This CDR3 comprises 14 residues. The germline V and J ends were trimmed by 3 bases and 4 bases, with 13 bases remaining between them. Germline V gene lookup returns CDR1 DFQATT and CDR2 SNEGSKA (reference sequence). DNA for the CDR3: TGCAGTGCTAGTGGCGGGGAGGCGTACAATGAGCAGTTCTTC. Translating it yields CSASGGEAYNEQFF.

The V gene is TRBV27, the J gene TRBJ2-7, with 8 bases that match TRBD2. This CDR3 is built from 14 residues. Trimming at V came to 5 bases and at J to 5 bases, leaving 8 bases not matched to a gene. Germline loops: CDR1 MNHEY, CDR2 SMNVEV (reference sequence). CDR3 sequence: CASSPRTSYNEQYF. CDR3 DNA sequence: TGTGCCAGCAGTCCCCGGACTAGCTATAACGAGCAGTACTTC.

The chain recombines TRBV12-3 or TRBV12-4 with TRBJ2-7; D gene unclear. This CDR3 has 13 residues. Trimming removed 6 bases at V and 7 bases at J, with 16 bases between. In DNA form, the CDR3 reads TGTGCCAGCAGCCCGACTCGAGTCGGTGAGCAGTACTTC. Translation gives CASSPTRVGEQYF.